A single sample is the source of the 24 T cell receptor beta chains below, sequenced in a study of early T cells in non-severe SARS-CoV-2 infection. One entry per CDR3 protein, called by TCRdb with MiXCR from the 5' RACE reads. The sample has roughly 47,000 distinct CDR3 sequences; roughly 23% are singletons. Sequences were derived from whole blood, sampled at baseline. The source of these receptors is an adult who was a healthcare worker with PCR-confirmed SARS-CoV-2 infection or an uninfected control (not recorded which).

The chain carries TRBV3-1 and TRBJ1-6; D perhaps matches TRBD1 (5 bases). Germline V CDR1 and CDR2: LGHDT, YNNKEL (reference sequence). This CDR3 spans 14 amino acids. Trimming pared 1 base from V and 5 bases from J, leaving 6 bases between. CDR3 nucleotides: TGTGCCAGCAGCCAAGGACAGCATAATTCACCCCTCCACTTT. Protein: CASSQGQHNSPLHF.

This clonotype was seen at least ten times. This rearrangement joins TRBV6-5 to TRBJ1-2, with 8 bases lining up with TRBD1. With V trimmed by 2 bases and J by 3 bases, 5 bases remained unmatched. This CDR3 is built from 15 residues. Germline V CDR1 and CDR2: MNHEY, SVGAGI. CDR3 DNA: TGTGCCAGCAGTTACGGCCGGACAGGGCACTATGGCTACACCTTC. The encoded protein is CASSYGRTGHYGYTF.

This sequence joins TRBV5-8 and TRBJ2-7, with 9 bases aligning to TRBD1. From germline, CDR1 is SGHTS and CDR2 YDEGEE. The CDR3 is made up of 14 amino acids. V lost 4 bases to trimming and J lost 3 bases; unmatched junction nucleotides: 5. As DNA, the CDR3 is TGTGCCAGCAGCGGGACAGGGTACGGCTACGAGCAGTACTTC. Translation gives CASSGTGYGYEQYF.

This clonotype was detected a few times. J is TRBJ1-1 and V is TRBV6-6, with a possible D match to TRBD1 (5 bases). Germline lookup yields CDR1 MNHNY and CDR2 SVGAGI (reference sequence). V shed 4 bases and J shed 5 bases, with 11 bases lying between them. This CDR3 spans 13 amino acids. CDR3 bases: TGTGCCAGCAGTTTATGGTGGGGGACTGAAGCTTTCTTT. Translation gives CASSLWWGTEAFF.

Concerning this clonotype: At one end, the junction sequence differs from germline, possibly due to a read error. This rearrangement joins TRBV7-7 to TRBJ2-5; possible D gene TRBD1, 6 bases. Per the germline V gene, CDR1 is SSHAT and CDR2 is FNYEAQ (reference sequence). The CDR3 sequence is 13 residues long. CDR3 loop: CASSLGDTATQYF. CDR3 nucleotide sequence: TGTGCTAGCAGCTTAGGGGACACGGCGACCCAGTACTTC.

The V call is TRBV5-1, the J call TRBJ1-2; D unresolved. Per the germline V gene, CDR1 is SGHRS and CDR2 is YFSETQ. The CDR3 length is 14 residues. V shed 1 base and J shed 0 bases, with 7 bases lying between them. The chain's CDR3 is CASSLSEANYGYTF. In DNA form, the CDR3 reads TGCGCCAGCAGCTTGTCCGAAGCTAACTATGGCTACACCTTC. Supplemented by reference TRBV5-1 and TRBJ1-2, the full variable domain reads KAGVTQTPRYLIKTRGQQVTLSCSPISGHRSVSWYQQTPGQGLQFLFEYFSETQRNKGNFPGRFSGRQFSNSRSEMNVSTLELGDSALYLCASSLSEANYGYTFGSGTRLTVV.

This clonotype was counted between two and nine times. The V and J genes are TRBV7-3 and TRBJ2-5; 9 positions match TRBD2. CDR1 is SGHTA and CDR2 is FQGTGA in the germline V gene. The junction had 9 bases not matched to a gene; V was cut back by 6 bases and J by 7 bases. The CDR3 runs 14 residues. The CDR3 DNA sequence: TGTGCCAGCAGTCCCAGCGGGGGGCTGGGGACCCAGTACTTC. This codes for CASSPSGGLGTQYF.

There are a few counts of this clonotype. The rearrangement joins TRBV11-3 to TRBJ2-3; 8 bases match TRBD2. Germline V gives CDR1 SGHNT, CDR2 YENEEA. Trimming at V came to 5 bases and at J to 9 bases, leaving 13 bases not matched to a gene. The CDR3 has 15 residues. CDR3 protein: CASSPPGTRPGTQYF. The DNA of the CDR3 is TGTGCCAGCAGCCCTCCCGGGACTAGGCCGGGAACGCAGTATTTT.

This clonotype was observed many times. The chain carries TRBV7-9 and TRBJ2-6, with D possibly TRBD2 on 6 matching bases. The ends were cut back, 7 bases at V and 4 bases at J, with 11 bases in the middle. This CDR3 is built from 14 residues. CDR1 SEHNR and CDR2 FQNEAQ come from the germline V gene (reference sequence). The CDR3 here is CASTLGGGANVLTF. CDR3 DNA: TGTGCCAGCACCCTGGGGGGAGGGGCCAACGTCCTGACTTTC.

This clonotype came up a few times. The chain employs TRBV5-4 and TRBJ2-3; D may be TRBD1 or TRBD2 (6 bases each). The V end was cut by 0 bases, the J end by 4 bases, with 12 bases between. Germline V CDR1 and CDR2: SGHNT, YYREEE (reference sequence). This CDR3 has 15 amino acids. Written as DNA, the CDR3 is TGTGCCAGCAGCTTGGTGGGGGGCGGGGCAGATACGCAGTATTTT. This codes for CASSLVGGGADTQYF.

This clonotype appeared a single time. The chain joins TRBV5-6 to TRBJ2-7; D call uncertain. CDR1 SGHDT and CDR2 YYEEEE come from the germline V gene. The CDR3 is 14 amino acids. The ends were cut back, 0 bases at V and 1 base at J, with 8 bases in the middle. The CDR3, as DNA: TGTGCCAGCAGCTTGGCCTGGCAGTCCTACGAGCAGTACTTC. Translated, it gives CASSLAWQSYEQYF.

The table lists this clonotype with a few counts. The CDR3 nucleotides read TGTGCCAGTAGTATCGGGGCGGCCCCCCTCTCCAATGAGCAGTTCTTC. This encodes CASSIGAAPLSNEQFF. The chain employs TRBV19 and TRBJ2-1; D tentatively reads TRBD1 or TRBD2 (5 bases each). The CDR3 totals 16 residues. The V end was cut by 3 bases, the J end by 6 bases, with 18 bases between. The germline V gene has CDR1 LNHDA and CDR2 SQIVND (reference sequence). The entire variable domain, with the rest obtained from reference TRBV19 and TRBJ2-1, is as follows: DGGITQSPKYLFRKEGQNVTLSCEQNLNHDAMYWYRQDPGQGLRLIYYSQIVNDFQKGDIAEGYSVSREKKESFPLTVTSAQKNPTAFYLCASSIGAAPLSNEQFFGPGTRLTVL.

This chain links TRBV7-2 with TRBJ2-1; 10 bases are a match to TRBD2. Per germline, CDR1 SGHTA and CDR2 FQGNSA. This CDR3 is built from 15 residues. V was clipped by 2 bases and J by 15 bases; unmatched bases: 13. CDR3 region: CASSLSRASGGSRFF. The CDR3, as DNA: TGTGCCAGCAGCTTATCCCGGGCTAGCGGGGGATCTCGGTTCTTC.

This clonotype was seen only a few times. The CDR3 loop reads CASSPGTYEQYF. The CDR3 DNA follows: TGTGCCAGCAGCCCCGGGACTTACGAGCAGTACTTC. The chain couples TRBV7-2 to TRBJ2-7, with D possibly TRBD2 on 6 matching bases. The V end was cut by 5 bases, the J end by 4 bases, with 9 bases between. The CDR3 sequence is 12 residues long. CDR1 is SGHTA and CDR2 is FQGNSA in the germline V gene.

The genes are TRBV29-1 and TRBJ2-3; a possible D gene is TRBD2 (6 bases). V was clipped by 0 bases and J by 4 bases, with 23 bases between them. The V gene's germline CDR1 is SQVTM and CDR2 ANQGSEA. CDR3 length equals 18 residues. CDR3 residues: CSVEDTPAGQRGPDTQYF. The CDR3 DNA sequence: TGCAGCGTTGAAGATACCCCGGCGGGGCAAAGGGGTCCAGATACGCAGTATTTT.

This chain joins TRBV7-6 and TRBJ1-5, with D possibly TRBD1 on 6 matching bases. The CDR3 runs 16 residues. The ends were cut back, 5 bases at V and 0 bases at J, with 14 bases in the middle. Looked up from germline, CDR1 is SGHVS and CDR2 is FNYEAQ. This CDR3 reads CASSERTAYSNQPQHF. The CDR3 region has the DNA TGTGCCAGCAGCGAAAGGACAGCTTATAGCAATCAGCCCCAGCATTTT. Full variable domain (remainder filled in from reference TRBV7-6 and TRBJ1-5): GAGVSQSPRYKVTKRGQDVALRCDPISGHVSLYWYRQALGQGPEFLTYFNYEAQQDKSGLPNDRFSAERPEGSISTLTIQRTEQRDSAMYRCASSERTAYSNQPQHFGDGTRLSIL.

The chain combines TRBV10-3 with TRBJ2-7; D is perhaps TRBD2 (5 bases). CDR1 and CDR2 from the germline V gene are ENHRY and SYGVKD. The CDR3 has 12 amino acids. V was clipped by 6 bases and J by 2 bases, with 8 bases between them. The CDR3 DNA reads as TGTGCCATCAGGGAGGATGCCTACGAGCAGTACTTC. This codes for CAIREDAYEQYF.

The genes are TRBV7-3 and TRBJ2-2; possible D gene TRBD1, 6 bases. Trimming left V 1 base short and J 4 bases short, with 7 bases between. CDR3 length equals 14 residues. Germline V lookup: CDR1 SGHTA, CDR2 FQGTGA. The CDR3 region has the DNA TGTGCCAGCAGCTTAATGGGGGCCACCGGGGAGCTGTTTTTT. It specifies CASSLMGATGELFF. The full variable domain, with the rest looked up from reference TRBV7-3 and TRBJ2-2, is GAGVSQTPSNKVTEKGKYVELRCDPISGHTALYWYRQSLGQGPEFLIYFQGTGAADDSGLPNDRFFAVRPEGSVSTLKIQRTERGDSAVYLCASSLMGATGELFFGEGSRLTVL.

The chain combines TRBV7-3 with TRBJ1-1; D remains ambiguous. The CDR3 extends over 14 amino acids. Germline-derived CDR1 and CDR2 are SGHTA and FQGTGA. V lost 1 base to trimming and J lost 2 bases, with 8 bases between them. CDR3 loop: CASSLRGKNTEAFF. The CDR3 DNA sequence: TGTGCCAGCAGCTTAAGAGGAAAAAACACTGAAGCTTTCTTT.

V usage is TRBV10-3 and J usage is TRBJ2-7; 10 nucleotides agree with TRBD1. V lost 10 bases, J lost 5 bases, and 11 bases stayed unmatched. Per germline, CDR1 ENHRY and CDR2 SYGVKD. This CDR3 comprises 14 residues. In nucleotides, the CDR3 is TGTGCCACCTTAGACCGGGACAGGGGAAACGAGCAGTACTTC. This sequence encodes CATLDRDRGNEQYF.

This chain connects TRBV7-9 to TRBJ2-3; TRBD2 aligns across 14 bases. CDR3 length equals 16 residues. Germline-derived CDR1 and CDR2 are SEHNR and FQNEAQ (reference sequence). After removal of 5 bases from V and 4 bases from J, the junction contained 5 bases not matched to a gene. The CDR3 nucleotides are TGTGCCAGCAGCATGGGACTAGCGGGGGACCCAGATACGCAGTATTTT. The encoded protein is CASSMGLAGDPDTQYF.

The chain joins TRBV5-8 to TRBJ2-3; 12 nucleotides agree with TRBD2. The V segment lost 5 bases and the J segment 6 bases; nucleotides outside the gene matches: 10. The CDR3 has 16 amino acids. Germline CDR1 reads SGHTS; CDR2 reads YDEGEE. As DNA, the CDR3 is TGTGCCAGCAGACTAGCGGGGGGCCTCGTTTTGGATACGCAGTATTTT. Translated: CASRLAGGLVLDTQYF.

In this sample, this clonotype turned up a few times. The J gene is TRBJ1-1, the V gene TRBV29-1; D perhaps matches TRBD1 (5 bases). Germline V gives CDR1 SQVTM, CDR2 ANQGSEA. The germline V and J ends were trimmed by 7 bases and 4 bases, with 10 bases remaining between them. The CDR3 loop spans 11 amino acids. The CDR3 region has the DNA TGCAGCGGGGACGGGGGCACTGAAGCTTTCTTT. Translated: CSGDGGTEAFF.

This clonotype has just a few counts. The chain joins TRBV2 to TRBJ1-6; D is possibly TRBD1 (6 bases). Deletions cut 6 bases from V and 10 bases from J, with 16 bases between. CDR1 and CDR2 from the germline V gene are SNHLY and FYNNEI. The length of the CDR3 is 14 residues. CDR3 sequence reads: CASRRNREKSPLHF. Written as DNA, the CDR3 is TGTGCCAGCAGACGGAACAGGGAAAAATCACCCCTCCACTTT.